What follows are 24 T cell receptor beta chains derived from one specimen sequenced in a study of T cell changes during pregnancy in multiple sclerosis (dated by TCRdb to about 2019). The method was the immunoSEQ multiplex PCR assay. TCRdb's version of the immuneACCESS table is confined to in-frame rearrangements and falls short of the full clone set. An unresolved V gene accounts for under half of the shortfall where checked; the remainder is of unknown origin. The sample data list 38,000 or so clones, and roughly 89% of these were observed just once. The ten top clones hold roughly 0.66% of the sample. The sequencing used CD4+ T cells from peripheral blood mononuclear cells, collected in the second trimester of pregnancy. These receptors were obtained from a female donor in good health, enrolled as a control in a pregnancy study.

V usage is TRBV10-3 and J usage is TRBJ1-3; the D is unclear. Germline V gene lookup returns CDR1 ENHRY and CDR2 SYGVKD. This CDR3 spans 11 amino acids. The V end was cut by 6 bases, the J end by 4 bases, with 4 bases between. The CDR3 loop reads CAISGGNTIYF. DNA of the CDR3: TGTGCCATCAGCGGGGGAAACACCATATATTTT.

V and J are TRBV5-1 and TRBJ2-7; D remains unclear. CDR1 and CDR2 (germline): SGHRS, YFSETQ. CDR3 length: 11 residues. V was shortened by 5 bases and J by 3 bases, with 6 bases between the two germline ends. As DNA, the CDR3 is TGCGCCAGCAGTGAGAGCTACGAGCAGTACTTC. Its protein product is CASSESYEQYF.

CDR3 bases: TGTGCCAGCTCACCTCTTAGCGGGGGGGCTGGGAATGAGCAGTTCTTC. The encoded protein is CASSPLSGGAGNEQFF. The genes are TRBV18 and TRBJ2-1; TRBD2 matches at 11 bases. The CDR3 is made up of 16 amino acids. The V gene end was trimmed by 3 bases and the J gene end by 7 bases; junction bases not matched to a gene: 8. Per germline, CDR1 KGHSH and CDR2 LQKENI.

This sequence joins TRBV15 and TRBJ2-7, with D maybe TRBD2 (7 bases). Trimming left V 0 bases short and J 3 bases short, with 12 bases between. Germline CDR1 is LNHNV and CDR2 is YYDKDF (reference sequence). This CDR3 has 15 amino acids. CDR3 nucleotides: TGTGCCACCAGCAGAGACGCGGGGGCCCGCTACGAGCAGTACTTC. Protein sequence: CATSRDAGARYEQYF.

This chain uses TRBV5-6 with TRBJ2-1; 7 nucleotides align to TRBD1. The CDR3 length is 16 residues. The V and J ends lost 4 bases and 1 base, in that order; junction bases with no gene match: 8. Germline V CDR1 and CDR2: SGHDT, YYEEEE. The CDR3 DNA sequence: TGTGCCAGCAGCCCGCCGACAGGGACGTCCTACAATGAGCAGTTCTTC. As protein: CASSPPTGTSYNEQFF.

The rearrangement links TRBV25-1 to TRBJ1-3; D is unclear. The CDR3 contains 14 residues. Looked up from germline, CDR1 is MGHDK and CDR2 is SYGVNS. Trimming removed 4 bases from V and 1 base from J, with 8 bases in between. CDR3 sequence: CASSAAGSGNTIYF. The CDR3 region has the DNA TGTGCCAGCAGTGCGGCGGGATCTGGAAACACCATATATTTT.

J is TRBJ1-4 and V is TRBV7-9, with unresolved D. V was pared by 1 base and J by 14 bases, with 17 bases between. CDR3 length: 14 amino acids. From germline, CDR1 is SEHNR and CDR2 FQNEAQ (reference sequence). CDR3 residues: CASSLGSAVGALFF. CDR3 sequence (DNA): TGTGCCAGCAGCTTAGGGTCGGCAGTCGGAGCCCTGTTTTTT. Drawing the rest from reference TRBV7-9 and TRBJ1-4, the complete variable domain is DTGVSQNPRHKITKRGQNVTFRCDPISEHNRLYWYRQTLGQGPEFLTYFQNEAQLEKSRLLSDRFSAERPKGSFSTLEIQRTEQGDSAMYLCASSLGSAVGALFFGSGTQLSVL.

This sequence joins TRBV6-6 and TRBJ1-3; 7 bases line up with TRBD1. V was pared by 5 bases and J by 4 bases, with 5 bases of the junction left unmatched. From germline, CDR1 is MNHNY and CDR2 SVGAGI (reference sequence). The CDR3 spans 14 residues. CDR3 region: CASSLSTGGNTIYF. CDR3 coding DNA: TGTGCCAGCAGTCTTTCGACAGGGGGAAACACCATATATTTT.

The V and J genes are TRBV10-1 and TRBJ2-5; perhaps TRBD1 as D (5 bases). The CDR3 loop spans 13 amino acids. Germline V gene data show CDR1 as WNHNN and CDR2 as SYGVQD (reference sequence). The V and J ends lost 6 bases and 5 bases respectively, with 13 bases between them. The CDR3 loop is CASRAGLGETQYF. In DNA, the CDR3 is TGCGCCAGCAGGGCAGGGCTTGGGGAGACCCAGTACTTC.

V is TRBV27 and J is TRBJ2-7, with TRBD1 as a possible D gene (5 bases). The V gene's germline CDR1 is MNHEY and CDR2 SMNVEV (reference sequence). The CDR3 loop spans 14 amino acids. Trimming left V 7 bases short and J 6 bases short, with 19 bases between. CDR3 in amino acids: CASNSGRVKGEQYF. The CDR3 DNA reads TGTGCCAGCAACTCGGGCAGGGTGAAAGGCGAGCAGTACTTC.

The chain combines TRBV7-2 with TRBJ1-6; the D gene is possibly TRBD1 (5 bases). Between the trimmed V and J ends, which lost 4 bases and 5 bases, there was a span of 12 bases. Looked up from germline, CDR1 is SGHTA and CDR2 is FQGNSA. This CDR3 has 15 amino acids. The CDR3 here is CASSYRRGNNSPLHF. The CDR3 DNA reads TGTGCCAGCAGCTACAGGAGGGGAAATAATTCACCCCTCCACTTT. Combining the CDR3 with reference TRBV7-2 and TRBJ1-6 gives the whole variable domain GAGVSQSPSNKVTEKGKDVELRCDPISGHTALYWYRQSLGQGLEFLIYFQGNSAPDKSGLPSDRFSAERTGGSVSTLTIQRTQQEDSAVYLCASSYRRGNNSPLHFGNGTRLTVT.

V gene TRBV9 combines with J gene TRBJ2-7, with 8 bases that match TRBD1. This CDR3 is built from 14 residues. From germline, CDR1 is SGDLS and CDR2 YYNGEE. V lost 3 bases to trimming and J lost 2 bases; unmatched junction nucleotides: 4. CDR3 residues: CASSARTGTYEQYF. CDR3 DNA: TGTGCCAGCAGCGCTAGGACAGGGACCTACGAGCAGTACTTC.

V is TRBV7-8 and J is TRBJ2-5; tentatively, D is TRBD2 (5 bases). The DNA end is more similar to TRBJ2-7, so the J call may be wrong. This CDR3 is built from 17 residues. Germline CDR1 reads SGHVS; CDR2 reads FQNEAQ. CDR3 sequence: CASSLPRRLQTGYEQYF. The DNA of the CDR3 is TGTGCCAGCAGCCTCCCACGAAGACTCCAGACGGGATACGAGCAGTACTTC.

This chain connects TRBV7-2 to TRBJ2-5; TRBD2 agrees at 7 bases. Germline CDR1 is SGHTA and CDR2 is FQGNSA. V lost 5 bases to trimming and J lost 5 bases; unmatched junction nucleotides: 5. CDR3 length equals 13 residues. Here the CDR3 reads CASSPRRGETQYF. The CDR3 DNA reads TGTGCCAGCAGCCCCCGGCGGGGGGAGACCCAGTACTTC.

The V gene is TRBV21-1, the J gene TRBJ1-1. TRBV21-1 is described as a pseudogene. CDR3 length: 12 amino acids. The CDR3, as DNA: TGTGCCACGCCCGAGGGATCCACTGAAGCTTTCTTT. This codes for CATPEGSTEAFF.

V and J are TRBV2 and TRBJ1-1, with TRBD1 matching 9 bases. There are 15 residues in the CDR3. In germline, CDR1 is SNHLY, CDR2 FYNNEI. Germline trimming cut 7 bases from V and 1 base from J; bases unmatched to any gene: 7. For the CDR3, the DNA is TGTGCCAGCACTGGGACAGGGTTATGGAACACTGAAGCTTTCTTT. This translates into CASTGTGLWNTEAFF.

This sequence joins TRBV4-2 and TRBJ2-5; 11 bases are a match to TRBD2. Germline CDR1 and CDR2: LGHNA and YNFKEQ. Trimming removed 4 bases from V and 5 bases from J; junction bases left unmatched: 9. The CDR3 contains 16 residues. CDR3 sequence reads: CASSPGPSGGRETQYF. The CDR3 DNA sequence: TGTGCCAGCAGCCCGGGCCCTAGCGGGGGGAGGGAGACCCAGTACTTC.

The V and J genes are TRBV4-2 and TRBJ1-2, with D perhaps TRBD1 (6 bases). V shed 4 bases and J shed 5 bases, with 20 bases lying between them. This CDR3 is built from 16 residues. Germline V gene data show CDR1 as LGHNA and CDR2 as YNFKEQ. CDR3 amino acids: CASSPGQSSQIYGYTF. As DNA, the CDR3 is TGTGCCAGCAGCCCAGGACAGTCGAGCCAGATTTATGGCTACACCTTC.

The chain couples TRBV7-2 to TRBJ2-3; 8 bases are shared with TRBD2. Looked up from germline, CDR1 is SGHTA and CDR2 is FQGNSA. The CDR3 covers 16 residues. Trimming at V came to 5 bases and at J to 1 base, leaving 8 bases not matched to a gene. The CDR3 reads CASSPGGLAGTDTQYF. Here the CDR3 DNA reads TGTGCCAGCAGCCCGGGGGGGCTAGCGGGCACAGATACGCAGTATTTT.

The V call is TRBV5-1, the J call TRBJ2-5; 11 bases line up with TRBD2. V dropped 4 bases and J dropped 5; count of bases not matched to a gene: 7. Germline V gene sequence: CDR1 SGHRS, CDR2 YFSETQ. The CDR3 contains 15 residues. The CDR3 loop reads CASSALAGGPETQYF. Written as DNA, the CDR3 is TGCGCCAGCAGCGCTTTAGCGGGGGGGCCCGAGACCCAGTACTTC.

This sequence joins TRBV19 and TRBJ1-5; 8 bases are shared with TRBD1. Germline V gene sequence: CDR1 LNHDA, CDR2 SQIVND (reference sequence). This CDR3 comprises 15 residues. V gave up 4 bases and J gave up 7 bases; unmatched junction bases: 9. CDR3 coding DNA: TGTGCCAGTAGTACCCGACAGGGGAGGGAACAGCCCCAGCATTTT. Its translation is CASSTRQGREQPQHF.

This clone was detected a few times. This chain uses TRBV4-1 with TRBJ1-1; no reliable D call. Trimming stripped 1 base from V and 0 bases from J, with 12 bases between. This CDR3 comprises 16 residues. The germline V gene encodes CDR1 MGHRA and CDR2 YSYEKL. The chain's CDR3 is CASSQAQVLMNTEAFF. The CDR3 DNA reads TGCGCCAGCAGCCAAGCCCAGGTCCTCATGAACACTGAAGCTTTCTTT.

V gene TRBV30 combines with J gene TRBJ2-5, with D possibly TRBD1 on 6 matching bases. The ends were cut back, 0 bases at V and 7 bases at J, with 12 bases in the middle. Looked up from germline, CDR1 is GTSNPN and CDR2 is SVGIG (reference sequence). The CDR3 extends over 13 amino acids. CDR3 nucleotide sequence: TGTGCCTGGAGTGTACTAACCAGGGGGACCCAGTACTTC. Amino acids: CAWSVLTRGTQYF.

The genes are TRBV7-2 and TRBJ2-5; the D gene is possibly TRBD1 (6 bases). V gave up 4 bases and J gave up 1 base, with 7 bases separating them. Germline values: CDR1 SGHTA, CDR2 FQGNSA. CDR3 length: 13 residues. The CDR3 loop reads CASSSDSQETQYF. The DNA for the CDR3 is TGTGCCAGCAGCTCGGACAGCCAAGAGACCCAGTACTTC.